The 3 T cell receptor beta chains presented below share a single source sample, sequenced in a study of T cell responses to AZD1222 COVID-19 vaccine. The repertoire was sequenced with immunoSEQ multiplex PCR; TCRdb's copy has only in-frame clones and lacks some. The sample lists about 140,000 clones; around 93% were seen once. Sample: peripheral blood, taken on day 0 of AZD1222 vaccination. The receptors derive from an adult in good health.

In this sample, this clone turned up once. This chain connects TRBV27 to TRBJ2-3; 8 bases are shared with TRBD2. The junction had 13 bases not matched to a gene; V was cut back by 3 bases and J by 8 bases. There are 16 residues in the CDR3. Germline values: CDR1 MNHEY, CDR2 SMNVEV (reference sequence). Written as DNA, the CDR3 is TGTGCCAGCAGTTTGCTGACGGGAGGGCATAGGGGTACGCAGTATTTT. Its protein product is CASSLLTGGHRGTQYF.

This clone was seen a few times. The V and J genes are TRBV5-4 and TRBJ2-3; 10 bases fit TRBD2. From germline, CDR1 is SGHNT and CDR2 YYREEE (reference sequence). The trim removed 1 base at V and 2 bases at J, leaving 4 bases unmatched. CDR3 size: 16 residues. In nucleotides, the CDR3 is TGTGCCAGCAGCTTGAAAGCGGGAGGGAACACAGATACGCAGTATTTT. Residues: CASSLKAGGNTDTQYF. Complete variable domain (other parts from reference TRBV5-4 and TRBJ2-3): ETGVTQSPTHLIKTRGQQVTLRCSSQSGHNTVSWYQQALGQGPQFIFQYYREEENGRGNFPPRFSGLQFPNYSSELNVNALELDDSALYLCASSLKAGGNTDTQYFGPGTRLTVL.

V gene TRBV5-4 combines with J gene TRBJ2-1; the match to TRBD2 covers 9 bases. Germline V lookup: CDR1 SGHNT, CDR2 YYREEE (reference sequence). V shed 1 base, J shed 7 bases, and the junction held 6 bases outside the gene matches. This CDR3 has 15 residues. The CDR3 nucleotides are TGTGCCAGCAGCTTGAGAATAGCGGGGGAGAATGAGCAGTTCTTC. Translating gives CASSLRIAGENEQFF. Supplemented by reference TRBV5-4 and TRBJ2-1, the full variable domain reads ETGVTQSPTHLIKTRGQQVTLRCSSQSGHNTVSWYQQALGQGPQFIFQYYREEENGRGNFPPRFSGLQFPNYSSELNVNALELDDSALYLCASSLRIAGENEQFFGPGTRLTVL.